A single sample gave rise to the 9 T cell receptor beta chains below, sequenced in a study of cytomegalovirus exposure and HLA in healthy donors. PCR involved 60 Vbeta and 13 Jbeta primers. TCRdb's table, derived via immunoSEQ multiplex PCR, lists solely in-frame clones and lacks some. The sample lists some 100,000 clones, 70% to 80% occurring once. The sequenced sample was PBMCs. Every receptor here comes from a female donor in good health and CMV-seronegative.

The rearrangement joins TRBV13 to TRBJ2-7; 9 bases agree with TRBD1. This CDR3 comprises 19 residues. Trimming removed 4 bases from V and 3 bases from J; junction bases left unmatched: 19. Germline values: CDR1 PRHDT, CDR2 FYEKMQ (reference sequence). The CDR3, as DNA: TGTGCCAGCAGCTCCTCCGGGACAGGGAGGATGTTTGGGCTCTACGAGCAGTACTTC. Amino acids: CASSSSGTGRMFGLYEQYF.

This clone was seen a few times. The chain combines TRBV5-1 with TRBJ1-6, with 8 nucleotides matching TRBD1. This CDR3 contains 14 residues. Germline V CDR1 and CDR2: SGHRS, YFSETQ. Losses at the gene ends were 10 bases for V and 7 bases for J; bases not matched to a gene: 10. The CDR3 DNA is TGCGCCGGAGGGACAGGAGAGGTCAATTCACCCCTCCACTTT. This sequence encodes CAGGTGEVNSPLHF.

The V call is TRBV7-9, the J call TRBJ1-4; no reliable D call. The CDR3 has 15 residues. Looked up from germline, CDR1 is SEHNR and CDR2 is FQNEAQ (reference sequence). V lost 5 bases and J 3 bases, leaving 13 bases between the germline ends. CDR3 sequence (DNA): TGTGCCAGCAGCCTGAGTGGCGGGGCTAATGAAAAACTGTTTTTT. Translated, it gives CASSLSGGANEKLFF.

The J gene is TRBJ2-3, the V gene TRBV5-1; the match to TRBD2 covers 9 bases. Germline CDR1 reads SGHRS; CDR2 reads YFSETQ. CDR3 size: 16 residues. J lost 2 bases, V lost 4 bases, and 8 bases had no gene match. CDR3 DNA: TGCGCCAGCAGCCGTTTTAGCGGGGGAAACACAGATACGCAGTATTTT. Translated: CASSRFSGGNTDTQYF.

This chain connects TRBV30 to TRBJ1-4, with D uncertain. The CDR3 covers 13 residues. Trimming shortened V by 2 bases and J by 7 bases, and 11 bases separated the two germline ends. Germline assignment: CDR1 GTSNPN and CDR2 SVGIG (reference sequence). The CDR3 loop reads CAWSPDRVEKLFF. The CDR3 DNA reads TGTGCCTGGAGTCCTGATCGGGTTGAAAAACTGTTTTTT.

CDR3 DNA: TGCGCCAGCGGCAGGGGGACCATCTACGGTGAGCAGTTCTTC. The encoded protein is CASGRGTIYGEQFF. The V gene is TRBV4-3, the J gene TRBJ2-1; 7 nucleotides match TRBD1. V dropped 8 bases and J dropped 9; count of bases not matched to a gene: 13. The CDR3 has 14 residues. Germline V gene data show CDR1 as LGHNA and CDR2 as YSLEER.

This clone was detected only once. V gene TRBV7-9 combines with J gene TRBJ1-5; possibly TRBD1 for D (5 bases). Trimming cost V 5 bases and J 1 base, with 21 bases left between them. The germline gives CDR1 SEHNR, CDR2 FQNEAQ (reference sequence). CDR3 length equals 18 residues. In DNA form, the CDR3 reads TGTGCCAGCAGCCTACCCGACAGTCTCACCCCGAGCAATCAGCCCCAGCATTTT. This translates into CASSLPDSLTPSNQPQHF.

The V gene is TRBV5-1, the J gene TRBJ1-1; D gene uncertain. Germline V gene lookup returns CDR1 SGHRS and CDR2 YFSETQ. V lost 2 bases to trimming and J lost 1 base, with 12 bases between them. The CDR3 loop spans 15 amino acids. CDR3: CASSFVFGTNTEAFF. DNA of the CDR3: TGCGCCAGCAGCTTTGTGTTTGGCACGAACACTGAAGCTTTCTTT. The whole variable domain, remainder taken from reference TRBV5-1 and TRBJ1-1, is KAGVTQTPRYLIKTRGQQVTLSCSPISGHRSVSWYQQTPGQGLQFLFEYFSETQRNKGNFPGRFSGRQFSNSRSEMNVSTLELGDSALYLCASSFVFGTNTEAFFGQGTRLTVV.

The chain recombines TRBV7-9 with TRBJ2-3, with a weak D call TRBD2 (5 bases). Trimming stripped 2 bases from V and 2 bases from J, with 8 bases between. The CDR3 runs 14 residues. CDR1 is SEHNR and CDR2 is FQNEAQ in the germline V gene (reference sequence). The CDR3 bases are TGTGCCAGCAGCTTAATCGGGGACACAGATACGCAGTATTTT. Translated, it gives CASSLIGDTDTQYF. The full variable domain, with the rest looked up from reference TRBV7-9 and TRBJ2-3, is DTGVSQNPRHKITKRGQNVTFRCDPISEHNRLYWYRQTLGQGPEFLTYFQNEAQLEKSRLLSDRFSAERPKGSFSTLEIQRTEQGDSAMYLCASSLIGDTDTQYFGPGTRLTVL.